These 16 T cell receptor beta chains were all obtained from the same sample, sequenced in a study of blood T cell repertoires in COVID-19. Measured with immunoSEQ multiplex PCR; TCRdb has only the in-frame clones, and not every one. Among over 120,000 clones listed, approximately 90% were seen once. The sample comprised peripheral blood. All receptors derive from a man between 60 and 75 years old with active or convalescent COVID-19.

A single count supports this clone. The V gene is TRBV4-1, the J gene TRBJ2-4, with TRBD1 as a possible D gene (5 bases). CDR3 size: 17 residues. Germline-derived CDR1 and CDR2 are MGHRA and YSYEKL. V lost 0 bases and J 0 bases, leaving 12 bases between the germline ends. The CDR3 DNA reads TGCGCCAGCAGCCAAGATAACACAGGACGAGCCAAAAACATTCAGTACTTC. Protein: CASSQDNTGRAKNIQYF.

The V gene is TRBV6-5, the J gene TRBJ1-2, with 11 bases fitting TRBD1. This CDR3 contains 15 residues. J was trimmed by 5 bases and V by 3 bases; bases with no gene match: 5. CDR1 MNHEY and CDR2 SVGAGI come from the germline V gene. The CDR3 region is CASSYSGTGGYGYTF. DNA for the CDR3: TGTGCCAGCAGTTATTCCGGGACAGGGGGGTATGGCTACACCTTC.

The gene calls are TRBV5-1 and TRBJ2-3; 12 bases fit TRBD2. This CDR3 is 16 amino acids long. Germline CDR1 reads SGHRS; CDR2 reads YFSETQ. With 1 base clipped from V and 1 base from J, the junction kept 1 base outside the gene matches. The CDR3 reads CASSLRTSGGTDTQYF. Written as DNA, the CDR3 is TGCGCCAGCAGCTTGCGGACTAGCGGGGGCACAGATACGCAGTATTTT.

The chain has TRBV7-2 and TRBJ2-7; 7 positions match TRBD2. Trimming cost V 1 base and J 4 bases; bases outside gene matches: 10. The CDR3 is 16 amino acids. Germline loops: CDR1 SGHTA, CDR2 FQGNSA. CDR3 coding DNA: TGTGCCAGCAGCTTAGGTGGAGTGGGAGGGTTGTACGAGCAGTACTTC. Residues: CASSLGGVGGLYEQYF.

The chain joins TRBV18 to TRBJ1-1, with D tentatively TRBD1 (6 bases). This CDR3 comprises 17 residues. V was trimmed by 4 bases and J by 0 bases, leaving 18 bases between them. CDR1 and CDR2 from the germline V gene are KGHSH and LQKENI. CDR3 amino acids: CASSLQGGGMMNTEAFF. CDR3 coding DNA: TGTGCCAGCTCACTTCAGGGAGGGGGGATGATGAACACTGAAGCTTTCTTT.

The chain recombines TRBV6-2 or TRBV6-3 with TRBJ2-7, with TRBD1 matching over 8 bases. V lost 2 bases, J lost 4 bases, and 10 bases stayed unmatched. The CDR3 is made up of 16 amino acids. Looked up from germline, CDR1 is MNHEY and CDR2 is SVGEGT. This CDR3 is CASSYPMDRASYEQYF. CDR3 bases: TGTGCCAGCAGTTACCCTATGGACAGGGCATCGTACGAGCAGTACTTC.

The gene calls are TRBV7-9 and TRBJ2-5; TRBD2 matches 11 bases. V dropped 2 bases and J dropped 5; count of bases not matched to a gene: 10. The CDR3 sequence is 17 residues long. CDR1 and CDR2 (germline): SEHNR, FQNEAQ (reference sequence). CDR3 protein: CASSLTSTSGSGETQYF. The CDR3 nucleotides are TGTGCCAGCAGCTTAACCTCCACTAGCGGGAGTGGGGAGACCCAGTACTTC.

The rearrangement joins TRBV18 to TRBJ2-1; 7 bases fit TRBD1. The CDR3 consists of 15 residues. The V gene's germline CDR1 is KGHSH and CDR2 LQKENI. J lost 7 bases, V lost 4 bases, and 10 bases had no gene match. This CDR3 is CASSLTTGQVNEQFF. The CDR3 DNA sequence: TGTGCCAGCTCACTGACCACAGGACAGGTTAATGAGCAGTTCTTC.

The chain uses TRBV4-1 and TRBJ1-1; weak D call: TRBD1 (6 bases). V was clipped by 4 bases and J by 1 base, with 13 bases between them. Germline assignment: CDR1 MGHRA and CDR2 YSYEKL. The CDR3 totals 15 residues. The CDR3: CASSLPGHQNTEAFF. The CDR3 DNA sequence: TGCGCCAGCAGCCTACCGGGACACCAGAACACTGAAGCTTTCTTT.

The CDR3, as DNA: TGTGCCAGCAGCTTAGCCGGGGGGCGCGGCTATGGCTACACCTTC. Translated, it gives CASSLAGGRGYGYTF. The chain employs TRBV5-6 and TRBJ1-2; D might be TRBD1 (6 bases). Per germline, CDR1 SGHDT and CDR2 YYEEEE. Between the trimmed V and J ends, which lost 2 bases and 4 bases, there was a span of 15 bases. The CDR3 is 15 amino acids.

This chain uses TRBV5-5 with TRBJ1-1, with D unresolved. Trimming took 5 bases from V and 4 from J, leaving 15 bases between them. The germline CDR1 and CDR2 sequences are SGHKS and YYEKEE (reference sequence). The CDR3 is 14 amino acids. This CDR3 reads CASRSGARLTEAFF. The DNA of the CDR3 is TGTGCCAGCAGAAGCGGCGCACGGCTCACTGAAGCTTTCTTT.

The CDR3 coding sequence is TGCAGTGTGGCAGACTTTGAGCAGTACTTC. Translation gives CSVADFEQYF. V and J are TRBV20-1 and TRBJ2-7; the D is unclear. Germline V gives CDR1 DFQATT, CDR2 SNEGSKA (reference sequence). The length of the CDR3 is 10 residues. The V and J ends lost 7 bases and 7 bases respectively, with 11 bases between them.

The V gene is TRBV3-1 (or the pseudogene TRBV3-2), the J gene TRBJ2-5; no clear D. Germline CDR1 reads LGHDT; CDR2 reads YNNKEL (reference sequence). Trimming pared 0 bases from V and 5 bases from J, leaving 13 bases between. This CDR3 is built from 15 residues. CDR3 region: CASSQEIEESETQYF. The CDR3 coding sequence is TGTGCCAGCAGCCAAGAAATAGAGGAGTCGGAGACCCAGTACTTC.

The chain uses TRBV10-3 and TRBJ2-2, with D unresolved. Germline V gives CDR1 ENHRY, CDR2 SYGVKD. The CDR3 runs to 15 residues. The germline V and J ends were trimmed by 0 bases and 1 base, with 6 bases remaining between them. The CDR3 DNA is TGTGCCATCAGTGAGTCTGGCCGGAACACCGGGGAGCTGTTTTTT. Translated, it gives CAISESGRNTGELFF.

This sequence joins TRBV5-4 and TRBJ2-2, with a tentative D call TRBD1 (6 bases). This CDR3 contains 16 residues. Trimming removed 5 bases at V and 1 base at J, with 15 bases between. Germline loops: CDR1 SGHNT, CDR2 YYREEE (reference sequence). As DNA, the CDR3 is TGTGCCAGCAGGGACCAGGGGTTGGGGAACACCGGGGAGCTGTTTTTT. It codes for CASRDQGLGNTGELFF.

This clone was detected only once. The rearrangement joins TRBV6-5 to TRBJ1-6, with TRBD1 identical over 9 bases. CDR3 size: 13 residues. The trim removed 6 bases at V and 10 bases at J, leaving 4 bases unmatched. Germline V gene sequence: CDR1 MNHEY, CDR2 SVGAGI. The CDR3 bases are TGTGCCAGCAGGACAGGGGGACGGTCACCCCTCCACTTT. This gives the protein CASRTGGRSPLHF.